This passage covers 8 T cell receptor beta chains from one sample sequenced in a study of blood T cells in healthy people across ages. Combining a sample-barcoded 5' primer with a J-beta primer mix, a second PCR ran for 7 to 11 cycles. TCRdb analysed the 5' RACE reads with MiXCR anew, one entry per CDR3 protein. The sample consists of about 400,000 distinct CDR3 sequences, about 52% of them appearing once. What was sequenced was blood. These receptors were collected from a man aged 55-75 years in good health.

DNA for the CDR3: TGCGCCAGCAGCTTGGGGGACAGCAATGAGCAGTTCTTC. It codes for CASSLGDSNEQFF. This chain connects TRBV5-1 to TRBJ2-1; TRBD1 matches at 7 bases. V lost 0 bases, J lost 6 bases, and 0 bases stayed unmatched. CDR1 is SGHRS, CDR2 YFSETQ, per germline. CDR3 length equals 13 residues.

The chain carries TRBV6-2 or TRBV6-3 and TRBJ2-1; D perhaps matches TRBD1 (6 bases). The CDR3 loop spans 13 amino acids. Germline CDR1 MNHEY, CDR2 SVGEGT. Trimming took 5 bases from V and 9 from J, leaving 14 bases between them. The CDR3 nucleotides read TGTGCCAGCAGTAGGGACACCCGCGCTGAGCAGTTCTTC. Its protein product is CASSRDTRAEQFF.

The V gene is TRBV7-9, the J gene TRBJ1-6; no reliable D call. V lost 6 bases, J lost 3 bases, and 15 bases lay in between. The CDR3 runs 16 residues. In germline, CDR1 is SEHNR, CDR2 FQNEAQ (reference sequence). The CDR3 DNA sequence: TGTGCCAGCAGTTCACCCGACGGGGACTATAATTCACCCCTCCACTTT. Protein: CASSSPDGDYNSPLHF.

The chain recombines TRBV5-6 with TRBJ2-1; 7 bases are shared with TRBD1. Germline values: CDR1 SGHDT, CDR2 YYEEEE. The V and J ends lost 2 bases and 2 bases, in that order; junction bases with no gene match: 4. The CDR3 has 15 residues. The CDR3 spells CASSFRGSAYNEQFF. The CDR3 bases are TGTGCCAGCAGCTTCAGGGGGTCGGCCTACAATGAGCAGTTCTTC.

This clonotype was seen at least ten times. V usage is TRBV28 and J usage is TRBJ1-1, with 7 bases identical to TRBD1. The CDR3 has 17 residues. In germline, CDR1 is MDHEN, CDR2 SYDVKM. With V trimmed by 6 bases and J by 0 bases, 13 bases remained unmatched. This CDR3 is CASSGFGTDLMNTEAFF. The DNA for the CDR3 is TGTGCCAGCAGCGGTTTCGGGACAGACCTCATGAACACTGAAGCTTTCTTT.

Many counts were recorded for this clonotype. The chain uses TRBV2 and TRBJ1-2; D gene ambiguous. The V and J ends lost 9 bases and 2 bases respectively, with 4 bases between them. CDR1 is SNHLY, CDR2 FYNNEI, per germline. The CDR3 totals 10 residues. CDR3 sequence (DNA): TGTGCCAGGGACAACTATGGCTACACCTTC. It yields the protein CARDNYGYTF.

Remarks on this clonotype: Compared with germline, one end of the junction differs, possibly owing to a read error. The CDR3 loop reads CASSEDSRAGKETRYF. DNA for the CDR3: TGTGCCAGCAGTGAAGATTCCCGAGCGGGGAAAGAGACCCGGTACTTC. J is TRBJ2-5 and V is TRBV2, with TRBD2 matching over 7 bases. The CDR3 totals 16 residues. The germline gives CDR1 SNHLY, CDR2 FYNNEI.

The rearrangement joins TRBV28 to TRBJ2-1; 9 bases are a match to TRBD1. CDR1 MDHEN and CDR2 SYDVKM come from the germline V gene. The length of the CDR3 is 16 residues. V lost 3 bases, J lost 8 bases, and 11 bases stayed unmatched. The chain's CDR3 is CASSLTEQGAHDEQFF. The DNA of the CDR3 is TGTGCCAGCAGTTTGACTGAACAGGGGGCGCATGATGAGCAGTTCTTC.